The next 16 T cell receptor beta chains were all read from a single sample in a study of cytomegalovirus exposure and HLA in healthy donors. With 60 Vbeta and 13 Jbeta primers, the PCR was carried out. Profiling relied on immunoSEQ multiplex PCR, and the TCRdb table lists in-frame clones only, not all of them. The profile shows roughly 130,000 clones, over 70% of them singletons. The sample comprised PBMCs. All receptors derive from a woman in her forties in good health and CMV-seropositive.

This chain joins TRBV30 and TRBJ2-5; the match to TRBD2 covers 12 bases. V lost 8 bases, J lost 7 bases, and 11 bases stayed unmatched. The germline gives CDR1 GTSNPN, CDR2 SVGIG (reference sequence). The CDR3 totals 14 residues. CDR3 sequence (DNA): TGTGCCACCTCCGGACTAGCGGGATCGGGGACCCAGTACTTC. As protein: CATSGLAGSGTQYF.

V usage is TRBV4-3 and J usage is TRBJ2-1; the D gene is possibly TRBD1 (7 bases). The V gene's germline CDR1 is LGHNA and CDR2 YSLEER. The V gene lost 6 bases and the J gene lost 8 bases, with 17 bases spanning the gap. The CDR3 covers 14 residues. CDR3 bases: TGCGCCAGCAGGATGGGGCAGGGGGGCCATGAGCAGTTCTTC. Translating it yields CASRMGQGGHEQFF.

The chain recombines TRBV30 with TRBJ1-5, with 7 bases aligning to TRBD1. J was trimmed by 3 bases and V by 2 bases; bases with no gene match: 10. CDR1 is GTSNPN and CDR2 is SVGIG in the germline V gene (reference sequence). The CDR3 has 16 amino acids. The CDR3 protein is CAWSSIPGQPNQPQHF. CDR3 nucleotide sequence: TGTGCCTGGAGTTCTATACCGGGACAGCCCAATCAGCCCCAGCATTTT.

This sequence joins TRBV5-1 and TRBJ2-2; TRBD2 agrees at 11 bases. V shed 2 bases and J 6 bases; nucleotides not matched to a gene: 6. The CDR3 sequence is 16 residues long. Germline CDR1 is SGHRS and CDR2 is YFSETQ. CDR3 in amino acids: CASSFTSGGKAGELFF. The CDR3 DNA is TGCGCCAGCAGCTTTACTAGCGGGGGCAAGGCCGGGGAGCTGTTTTTT.

The CDR3 DNA follows: TGTGCCAGCAGTTTATGGGGGACAGGGGGGAGCTCCTACGAGCAGTACTTC. Protein sequence: CASSLWGTGGSSYEQYF. This rearrangement joins TRBV27 to TRBJ2-7; 11 nucleotides line up with TRBD1. V was clipped by 1 base and J by 0 bases; unmatched bases: 5. There are 17 residues in the CDR3. Germline V gene lookup returns CDR1 MNHEY and CDR2 SMNVEV (reference sequence).

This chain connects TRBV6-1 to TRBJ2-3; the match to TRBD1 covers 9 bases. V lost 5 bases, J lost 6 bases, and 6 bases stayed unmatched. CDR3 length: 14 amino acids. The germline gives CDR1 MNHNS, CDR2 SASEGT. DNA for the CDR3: TGTGCCAGCAGTTTCGACAGGGGGGGGGATACGCAGTATTTT. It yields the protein CASSFDRGGDTQYF.

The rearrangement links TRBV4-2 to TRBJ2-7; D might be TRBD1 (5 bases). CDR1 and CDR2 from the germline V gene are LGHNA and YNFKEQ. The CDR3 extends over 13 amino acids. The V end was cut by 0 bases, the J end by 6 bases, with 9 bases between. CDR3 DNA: TGTGCCAGCAGCCAAGATGGACACATCGAGCAGTACTTC. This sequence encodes CASSQDGHIEQYF.

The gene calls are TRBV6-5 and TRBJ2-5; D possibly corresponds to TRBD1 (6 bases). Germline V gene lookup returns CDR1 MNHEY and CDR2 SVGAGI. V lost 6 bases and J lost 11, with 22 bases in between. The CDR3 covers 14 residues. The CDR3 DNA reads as TGTGCCAGCAGCCGGACAGCTCCGCCCTATGAGCAGTACTTC. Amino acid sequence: CASSRTAPPYEQYF.

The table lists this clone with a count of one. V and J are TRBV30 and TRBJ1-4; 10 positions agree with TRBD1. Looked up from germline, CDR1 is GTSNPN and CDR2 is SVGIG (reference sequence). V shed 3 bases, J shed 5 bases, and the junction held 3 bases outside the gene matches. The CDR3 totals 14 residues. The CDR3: CAWREDRGNEKLFF. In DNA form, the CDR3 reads TGTGCCTGGAGGGAGGACAGGGGGAATGAAAAACTGTTTTTT. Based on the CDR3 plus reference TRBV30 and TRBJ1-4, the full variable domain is SQTIHQWPATLVQPVGSPLSLECTVEGTSNPNLYWYRQAAGRGLQLLFYSVGIGQISSEVPQNLSASRPQDRQFILSSKKLLLSDSGFYLCAWREDRGNEKLFFGSGTQLSVL.

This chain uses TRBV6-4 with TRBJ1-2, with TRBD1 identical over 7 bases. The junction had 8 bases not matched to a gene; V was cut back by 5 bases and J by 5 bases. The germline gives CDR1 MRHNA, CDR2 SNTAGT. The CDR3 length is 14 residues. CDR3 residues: CASSLQGSTYGYTF. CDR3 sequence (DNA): TGTGCCAGCAGTCTACAGGGGTCTACTTATGGCTACACCTTC.

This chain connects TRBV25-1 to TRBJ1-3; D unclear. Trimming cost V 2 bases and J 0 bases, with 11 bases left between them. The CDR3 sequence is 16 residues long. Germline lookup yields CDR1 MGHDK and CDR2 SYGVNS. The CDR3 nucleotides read TGTGCCAGCAGTGAACTCGGCGGCAGCTCTGGAAACACCATATATTTT. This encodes CASSELGGSSGNTIYF.

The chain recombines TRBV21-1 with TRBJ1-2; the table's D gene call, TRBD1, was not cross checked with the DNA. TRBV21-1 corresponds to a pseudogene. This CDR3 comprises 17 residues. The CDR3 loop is CASSKAVLNSDSYGYTF. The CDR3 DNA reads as TGTGCCAGCAGCAAAGCAGTCCTTAACAGTGATAGCTATGGCTACACCTTC.

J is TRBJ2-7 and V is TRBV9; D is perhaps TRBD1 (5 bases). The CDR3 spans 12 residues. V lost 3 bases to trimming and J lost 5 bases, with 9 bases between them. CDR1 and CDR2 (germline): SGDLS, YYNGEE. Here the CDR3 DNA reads TGTGCCAGCAGCGGTGACAGAGACGAGCAGTACTTC. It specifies CASSGDRDEQYF.

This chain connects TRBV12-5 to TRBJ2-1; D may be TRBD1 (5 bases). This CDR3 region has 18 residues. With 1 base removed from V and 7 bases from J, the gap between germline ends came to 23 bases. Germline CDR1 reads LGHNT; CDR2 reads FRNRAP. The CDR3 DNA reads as TGTGCTAGTGGTTTGGCCGTAGGGGCCTACCGGTTCGGGAATGAGCAGTTCTTC. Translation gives CASGLAVGAYRFGNEQFF.

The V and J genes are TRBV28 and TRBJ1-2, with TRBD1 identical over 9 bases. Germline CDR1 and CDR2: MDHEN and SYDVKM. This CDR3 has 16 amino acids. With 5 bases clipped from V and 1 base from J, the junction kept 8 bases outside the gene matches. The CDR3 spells CASSPPYRGLNYGYTF. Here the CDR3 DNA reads TGTGCCAGCAGTCCCCCCTACAGGGGGCTTAACTATGGCTACACCTTC.

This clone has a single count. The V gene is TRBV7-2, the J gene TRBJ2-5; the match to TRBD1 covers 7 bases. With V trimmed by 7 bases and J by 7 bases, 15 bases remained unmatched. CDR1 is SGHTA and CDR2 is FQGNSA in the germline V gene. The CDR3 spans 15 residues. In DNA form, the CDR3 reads TGTGCCAGCACCTTCGGACAGGCGGCCGAGGGGACCCAGTACTTC. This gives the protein CASTFGQAAEGTQYF.